The 8 T cell receptor beta chains presented below share a single source sample, sequenced in a study of CD8 T cells in Susac syndrome. RNA, at about 0.5 to 1 ug, was reverse transcribed with random hexamers. Each CDR3 protein is one row after TCRdb ran MiXCR on the immunoSEQ multiplex PCR reads. The sample records around 160,000 distinct CDR3 sequences, around 94% being singletons. Sequenced material: CD4+ T cells from PBMCs. These receptors originate from a human donor with multiple sclerosis.

The gene calls are TRBV7-9 and TRBJ2-7, with 9 bases identical to TRBD1. With 5 bases clipped from V and 3 bases from J, the junction kept 14 bases outside the gene matches. The CDR3 runs to 17 residues. Germline CDR1 SEHNR, CDR2 FQNEAQ (reference sequence). CDR3 protein: CASSEPGTGNRVYEQYF. The CDR3, as DNA: TGTGCCAGCAGCGAGCCCGGGACAGGGAATCGGGTCTACGAGCAGTACTTC.

This chain links TRBV29-1 with TRBJ2-2, with 7 bases aligning to TRBD1. From germline, CDR1 is SQVTM and CDR2 ANQGSEA. This CDR3 region has 14 residues. Trimming at V came to 6 bases and at J to 4 bases, leaving 8 bases not matched to a gene. The CDR3, as DNA: TGCAGCGTCGCTCGGGACAGCAGCACCGGGGAGCTGTTTTTT. Protein product: CSVARDSSTGELFF.

The gene calls are TRBV14 and TRBJ2-3; TRBD2 agrees at 13 bases. V lost 2 bases and J lost 7; bases outside the gene matches: 12. This CDR3 is 18 amino acids long. From germline, CDR1 is SGHDN and CDR2 FVKESK. CDR3 region: CASSQSRTSGSKRNTQYF. For the CDR3, the DNA is TGTGCCAGCAGCCAATCCCGGACTAGCGGGAGTAAGAGGAATACGCAGTATTTT. Full variable domain (remainder filled in from reference TRBV14 and TRBJ2-3): EAGVTQFPSHSVIEKGQTVTLRCDPISGHDNLYWYRRVMGKEIKFLLHFVKESKQDESGMPNNRFLAERTGGTYSTLKVQPAELEDSGVYFCASSQSRTSGSKRNTQYFGPGTRLTVL.

This clonotype was detected once. The chain is built from TRBV9 and TRBJ2-1; D gene ambiguous. This CDR3 spans 16 amino acids. Trimming stripped 2 bases from V and 5 bases from J, with 17 bases between. CDR1 is SGDLS, CDR2 YYNGEE, per germline. The CDR3 here is CASSVAVGNENNEQFF. CDR3 nucleotide sequence: TGTGCCAGCAGCGTTGCCGTAGGGAACGAGAACAATGAGCAGTTCTTC.

The chain joins TRBV6-6 to TRBJ2-2; perhaps TRBD2 as D (6 bases). The CDR3 extends over 15 amino acids. V lost 4 bases, J lost 0 bases, and 9 bases lay in between. Germline V CDR1 and CDR2: MNHNY, SVGAGI (reference sequence). The CDR3 DNA reads TGTGCCAGCAGTTCCGGGGGTTCGAACACCGGGGAGCTGTTTTTT. This translates into CASSSGGSNTGELFF.

V gene TRBV18 combines with J gene TRBJ1-1; D unclear. There are 13 residues in the CDR3. Trimming left V 0 bases short and J 10 bases short, with 12 bases between. The germline V gene encodes CDR1 KGHSH and CDR2 LQKENI. CDR3 coding DNA: TGTGCCAGCTCACCACCGTATTCAAGCGGAGCTTTCTTT. It yields the protein CASSPPYSSGAFF.

J is TRBJ2-5 and V is TRBV5-1; 8 positions agree with TRBD2. The germline V gene has CDR1 SGHRS and CDR2 YFSETQ. V shed 7 bases and J 4 bases; nucleotides not matched to a gene: 15. This CDR3 contains 16 residues. The CDR3 loop is CASGPIAGRRRETQYF. The CDR3 nucleotides are TGCGCCAGCGGACCTATAGCGGGAAGGCGGCGAGAGACCCAGTACTTC.

The rearrangement uses TRBV25-1 and TRBJ2-2; TRBD1 might be the D (5 bases). The ends were cut back, 2 bases at V and 5 bases at J, with 15 bases in the middle. The CDR3 length is 16 residues. From germline, CDR1 is MGHDK and CDR2 SYGVNS. The CDR3: CASSENLGRGTGELFF. CDR3 nucleotides: TGTGCCAGCAGTGAAAATCTCGGAAGGGGTACCGGGGAGCTGTTTTTT.